The 32 T cell receptor beta chains presented below share a single source sample, sequenced in a study of cytomegalovirus exposure and HLA in healthy donors. Amplification used 60 Vbeta primers and 13 Jbeta primers. Produced via immunoSEQ multiplex PCR; TCRdb's table is partial and in-frame only. The table records about 200,000 clones, almost 80% of them present only once. Sequencing was done on a sample of PBMCs. All receptors derive from a male donor in good health and CMV-seronegative.

V is TRBV6-1 and J is TRBJ2-5; TRBD1 matches at 7 bases. This CDR3 is built from 15 residues. In germline, CDR1 is MNHNS, CDR2 SASEGT. V gave up 3 bases and J gave up 2 bases; unmatched junction bases: 6. CDR3 sequence: CASSDHRGGQETQYF. The CDR3 DNA reads TGTGCCAGCAGTGATCACAGGGGTGGGCAAGAGACCCAGTACTTC.

This clone was detected only a few times. CDR3 sequence (DNA): TGTGCCAGCTCACCAAGCGGGGGCAGGACGAACACTGAAGCTTTCTTT. This sequence encodes CASSPSGGRTNTEAFF. This chain links TRBV18 with TRBJ1-1, with D maybe TRBD1 (6 bases). Per the germline V gene, CDR1 is KGHSH and CDR2 is LQKENI. The CDR3 is 16 residues long. Trimming removed 2 bases at V and 1 base at J, with 14 bases between.

The rearrangement joins TRBV5-8 to TRBJ2-7, with D maybe TRBD1 (6 bases). With 2 bases removed from V and 2 bases from J, the gap between germline ends came to 8 bases. There are 13 residues in the CDR3. Germline values: CDR1 SGHTS, CDR2 YDEGEE. The CDR3 sequence is CASSLQGPYEQYF. CDR3 in DNA: TGTGCCAGCAGCTTACAGGGCCCCTACGAGCAGTACTTC.

The rearrangement uses TRBV6-1 and TRBJ1-5, with D maybe TRBD1 (6 bases). This CDR3 region has 15 residues. The ends were cut back, 6 bases at V and 6 bases at J, with 18 bases in the middle. Germline V gene sequence: CDR1 MNHNS, CDR2 SASEGT. CDR3 sequence: CASSPLWGGGQPQHF. The CDR3 DNA reads as TGTGCCAGCAGCCCCTTGTGGGGGGGCGGTCAGCCCCAGCATTTT.

This chain joins TRBV5-1 and TRBJ2-7, with a tentative D call TRBD2 (5 bases). The CDR3 is 17 amino acids. Trimming pared 6 bases from V and 0 bases from J, leaving 22 bases between. The germline V gene encodes CDR1 SGHRS and CDR2 YFSETQ. CDR3: CASTKESRGTSSYEQYF. Here the CDR3 DNA reads TGCGCCAGCACCAAGGAGTCGCGCGGAACTAGCTCCTACGAGCAGTACTTC.

The chain combines TRBV28 with TRBJ1-1, with 7 nucleotides matching TRBD1. Germline V CDR1 and CDR2: MDHEN, SYDVKM. This CDR3 spans 16 amino acids. With V trimmed by 4 bases and J by 1 base, 9 bases remained unmatched. CDR3 sequence: CASSSGTRGPNTEAFF. DNA for the CDR3: TGTGCCAGCAGTTCAGGGACAAGGGGGCCGAACACTGAAGCTTTCTTT.

The chain is built from TRBV6-1 and TRBJ2-7; 10 nucleotides agree with TRBD1. J was trimmed by 4 bases and V by 6 bases; bases with no gene match: 3. The CDR3 has 13 residues. Germline CDR1 MNHNS, CDR2 SASEGT. CDR3 DNA sequence: TGTGCCAGCAGAGGGACAGGGGAATACGAGCAGTACTTC. This gives the protein CASRGTGEYEQYF.

V usage is TRBV19 and J usage is TRBJ1-1; a weak D match, TRBD1 (5 bases). CDR1 and CDR2 from the germline V gene are LNHDA and SQIVND (reference sequence). Trimming left V 6 bases short and J 4 bases short, with 9 bases between. CDR3 length: 12 residues. The CDR3 reads CASRSRGTEAFF. The CDR3 nucleotides read TGTGCCAGTAGATCTAGGGGCACTGAAGCTTTCTTT.

This clone was observed a few times. The CDR3 loop reads CASSIGGVGQPQHF. Written as DNA, the CDR3 is TGTGCCAGTAGTATAGGGGGAGTTGGTCAGCCCCAGCATTTT. V is TRBV19 and J is TRBJ1-5; D is uncertain. CDR3 size: 14 residues. Trimming took 1 base from V and 6 from J, leaving 10 bases between them. From germline, CDR1 is LNHDA and CDR2 SQIVND (reference sequence).

The chain carries TRBV28 and TRBJ2-5; 8 bases match TRBD2. The CDR3 loop spans 19 amino acids. V was clipped by 2 bases and J by 0 bases; unmatched bases: 14. CDR1 and CDR2 (germline): MDHEN, SYDVKM. The CDR3 region is CASSLSLGLGSLYQETQYF. CDR3 coding DNA: TGTGCCAGCAGTTTAAGCCTGGGACTAGGTTCCCTGTACCAAGAGACCCAGTACTTC.

This clone occurred once. The gene calls are TRBV5-1 and TRBJ2-2; a weak D match, TRBD2 (6 bases). The CDR3 is 13 residues long. In germline, CDR1 is SGHRS, CDR2 YFSETQ. V was clipped by 3 bases and J by 9 bases, with 12 bases between them. The DNA for the CDR3 is TGCGCCAGCAGCTGGAGGGCGGGCAGGGAGCTGTTTTTT. Protein: CASSWRAGRELFF.

Note on this clone: Other DNA sequences within the sample encode an identical CDR3. The chain couples TRBV5-1 to TRBJ2-7, with D hard to call. This CDR3 is 11 amino acids long. CDR1 is SGHRS, CDR2 YFSETQ, per germline. The V end was cut by 3 bases, the J end by 4 bases, with 5 bases between. The CDR3 here is CASSSLYEQYF. Written as DNA, the CDR3 is TGCGCCAGCAGCTCCTTATACGAGCAGTACTTC. Filled out from reference TRBV5-1 and TRBJ2-7, the complete variable domain reads KAGVTQTPRYLIKTRGQQVTLSCSPISGHRSVSWYQQTPGQGLQFLFEYFSETQRNKGNFPGRFSGRQFSNSRSEMNVSTLELGDSALYLCASSSLYEQYFGPGTRLTVT.

This chain connects TRBV7-6 to TRBJ1-1; TRBD1 aligns across 8 bases. The CDR3 length is 14 residues. After removal of 2 bases from V and 4 bases from J, the junction contained 3 bases not matched to a gene. The germline CDR1 and CDR2 sequences are SGHVS and FNYEAQ. CDR3 loop: CASSLSGQGTEAFF. CDR3 coding DNA: TGTGCCAGCAGCTTATCAGGACAGGGCACTGAAGCTTTCTTT.

The chain has TRBV1 and TRBJ2-4; the table gives TRBD1 as D, unverified against the DNA. TRBV1 is a listed pseudogene. CDR3 length: 13 residues. The CDR3 bases are TGCACCAGCAGCGGGGCAGCCAAAAACATTCAGTACTTC. Encoded protein: CTSSGAAKNIQYF.

The chain couples TRBV28 to TRBJ2-1; a possible D gene is TRBD2 (6 bases). V shed 7 bases and J shed 5 bases, with 18 bases lying between them. This CDR3 region has 15 residues. Germline V gene sequence: CDR1 MDHEN, CDR2 SYDVKM. The DNA for the CDR3 is TGTGCCAGCACCCCAGCTAGCGCCCTAGACAATGAGCAGTTCTTC. It translates to CASTPASALDNEQFF.

This clone has just one count. The chain couples TRBV13 to TRBJ2-6; D unclear. Germline CDR1 and CDR2: PRHDT and FYEKMQ (reference sequence). V dropped 5 bases and J dropped 0 bases, with 8 bases sitting between them. CDR3 length: 15 amino acids. CDR3 in amino acids: CASSPIYSGANVLTF. The CDR3 DNA reads as TGTGCCAGCAGCCCTATCTACTCTGGGGCCAACGTCCTGACTTTC. Full variable domain (remainder filled in from reference TRBV13 and TRBJ2-6): AAGVIQSPRHLIKEKRETATLKCYPIPRHDTVYWYQQGPGQDPQFLISFYEKMQSDKGSIPDRFSAQQFSDYHSELNMSSLELGDSALYFCASSPIYSGANVLTFGAGSRLTVL.

The rearrangement links TRBV19 to TRBJ1-1; 7 bases are a match to TRBD1. Per germline, CDR1 LNHDA and CDR2 SQIVND (reference sequence). V lost 0 bases and J lost 10; bases outside the gene matches: 8. CDR3 size: 14 residues. The CDR3 DNA follows: TGTGCCAGTAGTATAGATCTAGAGGGGGCTGCAGCTTTCTTT. The encoded protein is CASSIDLEGAAAFF.

The sample holds a few counts of this clone. The genes are TRBV5-1 and TRBJ2-1, with 10 bases matching TRBD2. Germline CDR1 reads SGHRS; CDR2 reads YFSETQ. The CDR3 is made up of 14 amino acids. V shed 3 bases, J shed 5 bases, and the junction held 2 bases outside the gene matches. CDR3 DNA: TGCGCCAGCAGCTCTCTAGCGGGAGACAATGAGCAGTTCTTC. Its protein is CASSSLAGDNEQFF.

V is TRBV9 and J is TRBJ2-7, with a possible D match to TRBD1 (5 bases). Looked up from germline, CDR1 is SGDLS and CDR2 is YYNGEE. This CDR3 region has 12 residues. The V and J ends lost 3 bases and 3 bases respectively, with 7 bases between them. CDR3 DNA sequence: TGTGCCAGCAGCGACCAGGGCTACGAGCAGTACTTC. Translating it yields CASSDQGYEQYF.

This clone was observed once. V gene TRBV2 combines with J gene TRBJ1-1, with 8 positions matching TRBD1. The CDR3 length is 14 residues. Germline CDR1 SNHLY, CDR2 FYNNEI. Trimming at V came to 5 bases and at J to 1 base, leaving 3 bases not matched to a gene. The CDR3 spells CASSTGQGNTEAFF. For the CDR3, the DNA is TGTGCCAGCAGTACAGGACAGGGGAACACTGAAGCTTTCTTT.

The chain's CDR3 is CASSLARGWGLSTDTQYF. CDR3 coding DNA: TGTGCCAGCAGCTTGGCCCGGGGGTGGGGTCTCTCCACAGATACGCAGTATTTT. The chain carries TRBV5-5 and TRBJ2-3, with D possibly matching TRBD2 (6 bases). Germline CDR1 and CDR2: SGHKS and YYEKEE (reference sequence). This CDR3 has 18 amino acids. Deletions cut 0 bases from V and 2 bases from J, with 19 bases between. Based on the CDR3 plus reference TRBV5-5 and TRBJ2-3, the full variable domain is DAGVTQSPTHLIKTRGQQVTLRCSPISGHKSVSWYQQVLGQGPQFIFQYYEKEERGRGNFPDRFSARQFPNYSSELNVNALLLGDSALYLCASSLARGWGLSTDTQYFGPGTRLTVL.

This clone was seen once. The chain is built from TRBV11-2 and TRBJ2-7; D is unclear. The CDR3 is made up of 13 amino acids. CDR1 and CDR2 (germline): SGHAT, FQNNGV. V lost 1 base, J lost 5 bases, and 9 bases lay in between. CDR3 bases: TGTGCCAGCAGCTTAGTGAAAGAGGACGAGCAGTACTTC. As protein: CASSLVKEDEQYF.

The J gene is TRBJ1-2, the V gene TRBV5-1; D is unresolved. Trimming took off 0 bases at V and 4 bases at J, with 13 bases between the two ends. The CDR3 runs to 15 residues. The germline V gene encodes CDR1 SGHRS and CDR2 YFSETQ. The CDR3 sequence: CASSLVEWEGYGYTF. The CDR3 DNA sequence: TGCGCCAGCAGCTTGGTGGAATGGGAGGGCTATGGCTACACCTTC.

The chain has TRBV7-2 and TRBJ1-4; D uncertain. Germline V gene lookup returns CDR1 SGHTA and CDR2 FQGNSA. The CDR3 runs to 16 residues. The V end was cut by 1 base, the J end by 0 bases, with 9 bases between. CDR3 sequence reads: CASSLVRSATNEKLFF. CDR3 bases: TGTGCCAGCAGCTTAGTGAGGAGTGCAACTAATGAAAAACTGTTTTTT.

The chain joins TRBV21-1 to TRBJ1-5; the table's D gene call, TRBD1, was not cross checked with the DNA. TRBV21-1 is termed a pseudogene. This CDR3 contains 17 residues. Written as DNA, the CDR3 is TGTGCCAGCAGCAAAAGGCTAGGGACAGAAAGCAATCAGCCCCAGCATTTT. This translates into CASSKRLGTESNQPQHF.

The chain is built from TRBV14 and TRBJ1-1, with 9 bases aligning to TRBD1. Germline V CDR1 and CDR2: SGHDN, FVKESK. The CDR3 is 15 amino acids. With V trimmed by 0 bases and J by 4 bases, 3 bases remained unmatched. This chain's CDR3 is CASSQEQGAGTEAFF. In DNA, the CDR3 is TGTGCCAGCAGCCAAGAACAGGGGGCAGGCACTGAAGCTTTCTTT.

The chain joins TRBV7-3 to TRBJ2-1; 8 bases match TRBD2. V shed 5 bases and J 5 bases; nucleotides not matched to a gene: 5. Germline CDR1 reads SGHTA; CDR2 reads FQGTGA. The CDR3 is 14 amino acids. CDR3 loop: CASSPGLVNNEQFF. The DNA of the CDR3 is TGTGCCAGCAGCCCGGGACTAGTCAACAATGAGCAGTTCTTC. The variable domain in full, with the rest retrieved from reference TRBV7-3 and TRBJ2-1, is GAGVSQTPSNKVTEKGKYVELRCDPISGHTALYWYRQSLGQGPEFLIYFQGTGAADDSGLPNDRFFAVRPEGSVSTLKIQRTERGDSAVYLCASSPGLVNNEQFFGPGTRLTVL.

This clone showed up just once. This sequence joins TRBV11-2 and TRBJ2-1, with TRBD1 identical over 8 bases. V lost 6 bases to trimming and J lost 5 bases; unmatched junction nucleotides: 6. CDR3 length equals 14 residues. The germline V gene encodes CDR1 SGHAT and CDR2 FQNNGV. DNA for the CDR3: TGTGCCAGCAGGGACAGGGTTCTACACAATGAGCAGTTCTTC. Encoded protein: CASRDRVLHNEQFF.

The chain joins TRBV7-6 to TRBJ2-2; 7 bases align to TRBD1. Germline values: CDR1 SGHVS, CDR2 FNYEAQ. V dropped 4 bases and J dropped 3; count of bases not matched to a gene: 5. The CDR3 is 15 amino acids. This CDR3 is CASSSQGEDTGELFF. DNA of the CDR3: TGTGCCAGCAGCTCCCAGGGGGAAGACACCGGGGAGCTGTTTTTT.

This chain connects TRBV5-1 to TRBJ1-4; unclear D gene. Germline V gives CDR1 SGHRS, CDR2 YFSETQ. The CDR3 totals 14 residues. Trimming pared 5 bases from V and 8 bases from J, leaving 16 bases between. The CDR3 DNA reads as TGCGCCAGCAGGCCCGGGATTCTAGGCGAAAAACTGTTTTTT. Its translation: CASRPGILGEKLFF.

This chain uses TRBV6-1 with TRBJ2-5; the D gene is possibly TRBD2 (5 bases). Matching the DNA end better, TRBJ2-7 makes the J call doubtful. This CDR3 region has 14 residues. Germline V CDR1 and CDR2: MNHNS, SASEGT. CDR3 nucleotide sequence: TGTGCCAGCAGTGAGGTGGAGGAAGATGACGAGCAGTACTTC. It yields the protein CASSEVEEDDEQYF.

The chain uses TRBV18 and TRBJ2-5; no firm D call. Deletions cut 2 bases from V and 1 base from J, with 8 bases between. CDR1 KGHSH and CDR2 LQKENI come from the germline V gene. CDR3 length: 14 amino acids. The CDR3 DNA follows: TGTGCCAGCTCACCAACGACAACCCAAGAGACCCAGTACTTC. As protein: CASSPTTTQETQYF. Full variable domain (remainder filled in from reference TRBV18 and TRBJ2-5): NAGVMQNPRHLVRRRGQEARLRCSPMKGHSHVYWYRQLPEEGLKFMVYLQKENIIDESGMPKERFSAEFPKEGPSILRIQQVVRGDSAAYFCASSPTTTQETQYFGPGTRLLVL.